This TCR beta chain was documented in a study of T-cell reconstitution after alpha-beta-depleted transplantation in children. During its preparation, the TCRbeta library received unique molecular identifiers. TCRdb ran MiXCR on the PCR reads and lists one entry per CDR3 protein. Of some 550,000 distinct CDR3 sequences listed, around 16% are singletons. The TCR was taken from a human donor who donated a stem cell graft to a child with acute lymphoblastic leukemia. This specimen was PBMCs from the stem cell graft donor, taken from the stem cell graft.

As DNA, the CDR3 is TGTGCCAGCAGCGTCTCGGGATTTACCTACGAGCAGTACTTC. Residues: CASSVSGFTYEQYF. The chain links TRBV9 to TRBJ2-7, with D possibly being TRBD2 (5 bases). CDR1 and CDR2 from the germline V gene are SGDLS and YYNGEE. The ends were cut back, 2 bases at V and 2 bases at J, with 11 bases in the middle. The CDR3 is made up of 14 amino acids.